Listed here are 17 T cell receptor beta chains from one sample, sequenced in a study of blood T cell repertoires in COVID-19. Profiled with immunoSEQ multiplex PCR; TCRdb holds only in-frame clones, not every one. The sample consists of about 58,000 clones, under 90% of them appearing once. The sample taken for sequencing was peripheral blood. These receptors came from a man aged 35-49 years with active COVID-19.

This chain's CDR3 is CASSQDLRGGRAAETQYF. Written as DNA, the CDR3 is TGTGCCAGCAGCCAAGATCTTCGTGGCGGGAGGGCCGCAGAGACCCAGTACTTC. This rearrangement joins TRBV4-2 to TRBJ2-5; 9 positions match TRBD2. V gave up 0 bases and J gave up 4 bases; unmatched junction bases: 12. In germline, CDR1 is LGHNA, CDR2 YNFKEQ. The CDR3 length is 18 residues.

The chain recombines TRBV4-1 with TRBJ2-7; 10 bases align to TRBD1. The CDR3 has 17 amino acids. V shed 4 bases, J shed 2 bases, and the junction held 11 bases outside the gene matches. The V gene's germline CDR1 is MGHRA and CDR2 YSYEKL. In DNA, the CDR3 is TGCGCCAGCAGCCGACTAATAGGGACAGGGGATCCCTACGAGCAGTACTTC. Protein product: CASSRLIGTGDPYEQYF.

V is TRBV2 and J is TRBJ2-2; unclear D gene. Looked up from germline, CDR1 is SNHLY and CDR2 is FYNNEI. CDR3 size: 14 residues. The V and J ends lost 8 bases and 6 bases respectively, with 16 bases between them. The CDR3 spells CASAREVGAGELFF. CDR3 in DNA: TGTGCCAGCGCCCGCGAAGTGGGCGCCGGGGAGCTGTTTTTT.

This clone came up once. The chain carries TRBV10-1 and TRBJ2-3, with no clear D. Germline CDR1 is WNHNN and CDR2 is SYGVQD (reference sequence). There are 14 residues in the CDR3. V was cut by 4 bases and J by 2 bases, with 10 bases left in between. The CDR3 loop reads CASSGGRATDTQYF. The DNA of the CDR3 is TGCGCCAGCAGTGGTGGGCGAGCCACAGATACGCAGTATTTT.

This sequence joins TRBV14 and TRBJ2-1; TRBD2 matches at 10 bases. The CDR3 loop spans 18 amino acids. Trimming took 1 base from V and 5 from J; bases not matched to a gene: 11. Germline-derived CDR1 and CDR2 are SGHDN and FVKESK. In DNA, the CDR3 is TGTGCCAGCAGCCAAGGGCTTGTGAGGACTAGCGGAAACAATGAGCAGTTCTTC. This translates into CASSQGLVRTSGNNEQFF.

This chain joins TRBV6-5 and TRBJ2-1, with a weak D call TRBD1 (6 bases). This CDR3 is built from 12 residues. Trimming shortened V by 6 bases and J by 7 bases, and 10 bases separated the two germline ends. From germline, CDR1 is MNHEY and CDR2 SVGAGI. Here the CDR3 reads CASRMQGNEQFF. CDR3 bases: TGTGCCAGCAGGATGCAGGGGAATGAGCAGTTCTTC.

By its share, this clone is large. V usage is TRBV11-1 and J usage is TRBJ1-4, with D unclear. V was cut by 4 bases and J by 7 bases, with 4 bases left in between. This CDR3 has 11 amino acids. In germline, CDR1 is SGHAT, CDR2 FQDESV (reference sequence). The chain's CDR3 is CASSSSEKLFF. The CDR3 DNA follows: TGTGCCAGCAGCTCCTCTGAAAAACTGTTTTTT.

The rearrangement uses TRBV11-2 and TRBJ2-2; 7 positions match TRBD1. Germline V CDR1 and CDR2: SGHAT, FQNNGV. The CDR3 loop spans 15 amino acids. Trimming cost V 0 bases and J 7 bases; bases outside gene matches: 5. This chain's CDR3 is CASSLEDRVNGELFF. CDR3 DNA sequence: TGTGCCAGCAGCTTAGAAGACAGGGTAAACGGGGAGCTGTTTTTT. Full variable domain (outside the CDR3, taken from reference TRBV11-2 and TRBJ2-2): EAGVAQSPRYKIIEKRQSVAFWCNPISGHATLYWYQQILGQGPKLLIQFQNNGVVDDSQLPKDRFSAERLKGVDSTLKIQPAKLEDSAVYLCASSLEDRVNGELFFGEGSRLTVL.

As concerns this clone: The junction departs from the called germline gene at one end, perhaps through a read error. This sequence joins TRBV18 and TRBJ2-1; TRBD1 or TRBD2 may be the D gene (5 bases each). The length of the CDR3 is 12 residues. CDR1 KGHSH and CDR2 LQKENI come from the germline V gene. CDR3 sequence: CASSPGSNEQFF. CDR3 bases: TGTGCCAGTTCACCAGGGAGCAATGAGCAGTTCTTC.

The rearrangement joins TRBV28 to TRBJ1-3, with D perhaps TRBD1 (6 bases). The CDR3 spans 17 residues. The germline CDR1 and CDR2 sequences are MDHEN and SYDVKM. Deletions cut 3 bases from V and 2 bases from J, with 17 bases between. The CDR3 protein is CASSFSGGGGPGNTIYF. The DNA for the CDR3 is TGTGCCAGCAGTTTCTCCGGGGGCGGGGGGCCTGGAAACACCATATATTTT.

The chain combines TRBV19 with TRBJ2-7; 10 nucleotides match TRBD2. The germline gives CDR1 LNHDA, CDR2 SQIVND (reference sequence). V shed 2 bases, J shed 7 bases, and the junction held 2 bases outside the gene matches. The CDR3 totals 13 residues. The CDR3 DNA follows: TGTGCCAGTAGTATACTAGCGGGAGAAGAGCAGTACTTC. Amino acids: CASSILAGEEQYF.

V is TRBV25-1 and J is TRBJ1-6; D is possibly TRBD1 (5 bases). Germline CDR1 reads MGHDK; CDR2 reads SYGVNS. Between the trimmed V and J ends, which lost 0 bases and 6 bases, there was a span of 12 bases. The CDR3 runs 16 residues. CDR3 nucleotide sequence: TGTGCCAGCAGTGAATACAGGGATAACCCTAATTCACCCCTCCACTTT. It translates to CASSEYRDNPNSPLHF.

V usage is TRBV18 and J usage is TRBJ1-6, with D unclear. V lost 3 bases and J 6 bases, leaving 12 bases between the germline ends. Germline V gene data show CDR1 as KGHSH and CDR2 as LQKENI. CDR3 length equals 15 residues. The CDR3 nucleotides read TGTGCCAGCTCACCGACGGACGCGGGTAATTCACCCCTCCACTTT. This codes for CASSPTDAGNSPLHF.

The J gene is TRBJ2-3, the V gene TRBV27, with a weak D call TRBD1 (6 bases). There are 15 residues in the CDR3. Germline-derived CDR1 and CDR2 are MNHEY and SMNVEV (reference sequence). V dropped 10 bases and J dropped 2 bases, with 19 bases sitting between them. Here the CDR3 DNA reads TGTGCCACAACCCGCCGGGACATCTTCACAGATACGCAGTATTTT. Amino acids: CATTRRDIFTDTQYF.

The chain uses TRBV6-5 and TRBJ1-2, with a possible D match to TRBD1 (6 bases). V shed 2 bases and J shed 0 bases, with 10 bases lying between them. Germline V gene lookup returns CDR1 MNHEY and CDR2 SVGAGI. The CDR3 sequence is 15 residues long. CDR3 DNA: TGTGCCAGCAGTTACGTGGGGGCGTCTAACTATGGCTACACCTTC. Translated, it gives CASSYVGASNYGYTF.

J is TRBJ2-5 and V is TRBV12-3 or TRBV12-4; 9 bases align to TRBD2. CDR3 length: 13 residues. V shed 6 bases, J shed 4 bases, and the junction held 3 bases outside the gene matches. CDR3 amino acids: CASSNSGRETQYF. The CDR3 nucleotides are TGTGCCAGCAGCAATAGCGGGAGAGAGACCCAGTACTTC.

The chain links TRBV15 to TRBJ2-1, with TRBD2 matching over 9 bases. With 8 bases clipped from V and 7 bases from J, the junction kept 9 bases outside the gene matches. Germline CDR1 is LNHNV and CDR2 is YYDKDF (reference sequence). This CDR3 is 14 amino acids long. The CDR3 loop is CATDAGGQWNEQFF. The CDR3 DNA follows: TGTGCCACCGACGCGGGGGGGCAATGGAATGAGCAGTTCTTC.